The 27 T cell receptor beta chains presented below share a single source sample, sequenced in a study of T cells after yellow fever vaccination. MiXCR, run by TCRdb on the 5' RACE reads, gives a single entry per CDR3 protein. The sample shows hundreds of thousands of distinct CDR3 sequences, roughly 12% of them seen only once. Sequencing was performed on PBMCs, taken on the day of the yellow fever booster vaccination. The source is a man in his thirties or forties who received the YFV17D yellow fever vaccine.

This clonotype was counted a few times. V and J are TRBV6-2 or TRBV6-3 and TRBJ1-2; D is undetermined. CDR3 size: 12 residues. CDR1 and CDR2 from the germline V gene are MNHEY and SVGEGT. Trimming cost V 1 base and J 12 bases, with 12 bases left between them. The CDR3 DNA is TGTGCCAGCAGTTACTACGGCGGTCTAGACACCTTC. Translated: CASSYYGGLDTF.

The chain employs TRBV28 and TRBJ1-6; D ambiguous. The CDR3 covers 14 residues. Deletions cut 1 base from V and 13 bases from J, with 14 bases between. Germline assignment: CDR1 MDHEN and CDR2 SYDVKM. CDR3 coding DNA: TGTGCCAGCAGTTTATCGGCAGGACCCCAGCCCCTCCACTTT. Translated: CASSLSAGPQPLHF. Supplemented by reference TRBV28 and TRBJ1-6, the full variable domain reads DVKVTQSSRYLVKRTGEKVFLECVQDMDHENMFWYRQDPGLGLRLIYFSYDVKMKEKGDIPEGYSVSREKKERFSLILESASTNQTSMYLCASSLSAGPQPLHFGNGTRLTVT.

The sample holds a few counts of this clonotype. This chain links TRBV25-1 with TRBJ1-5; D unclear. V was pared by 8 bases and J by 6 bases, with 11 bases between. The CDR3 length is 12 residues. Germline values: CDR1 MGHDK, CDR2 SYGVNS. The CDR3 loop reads CASQRRSQPQHF. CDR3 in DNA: TGTGCCAGCCAGCGCCGTTCTCAGCCCCAGCATTTT. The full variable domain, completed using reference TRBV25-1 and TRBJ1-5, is EADIYQTPRYLVIGTGKKITLECSQTMGHDKMYWYQQDPGMELHLIHYSYGVNSTEKGDLSSESTVSRIRTEHFPLTLESARPSHTSQYLCASQRRSQPQHFGDGTRLSIL.

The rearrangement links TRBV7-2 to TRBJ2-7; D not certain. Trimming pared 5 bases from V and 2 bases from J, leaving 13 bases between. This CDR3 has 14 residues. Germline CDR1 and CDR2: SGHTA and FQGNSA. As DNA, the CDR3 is TGTGCCAGCAGCCCTTCTGTGGGAACCTACGAGCAGTACTTC. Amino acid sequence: CASSPSVGTYEQYF.

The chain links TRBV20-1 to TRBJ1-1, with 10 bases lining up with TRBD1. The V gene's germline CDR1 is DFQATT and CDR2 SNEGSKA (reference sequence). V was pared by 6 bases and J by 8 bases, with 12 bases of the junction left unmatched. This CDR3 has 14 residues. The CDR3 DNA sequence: TGCAGTGCAGATAAGACAGGGGGCTTAGAAGAAGCTTTCTTT. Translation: CSADKTGGLEEAFF.

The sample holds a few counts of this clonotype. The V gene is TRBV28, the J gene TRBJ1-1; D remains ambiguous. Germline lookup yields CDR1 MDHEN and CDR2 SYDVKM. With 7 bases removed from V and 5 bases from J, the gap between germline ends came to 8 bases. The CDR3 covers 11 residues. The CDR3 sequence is CASIFGTEAFF. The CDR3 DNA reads TGTGCCAGCATTTTTGGGACTGAAGCTTTCTTT.

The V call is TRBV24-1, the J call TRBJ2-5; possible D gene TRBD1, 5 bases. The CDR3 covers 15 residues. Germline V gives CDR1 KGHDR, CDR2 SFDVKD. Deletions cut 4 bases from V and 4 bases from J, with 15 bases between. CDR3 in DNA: TGTGCCACCAGTGACAGCAGACAGACACTAGAGACCCAGTACTTC. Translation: CATSDSRQTLETQYF.

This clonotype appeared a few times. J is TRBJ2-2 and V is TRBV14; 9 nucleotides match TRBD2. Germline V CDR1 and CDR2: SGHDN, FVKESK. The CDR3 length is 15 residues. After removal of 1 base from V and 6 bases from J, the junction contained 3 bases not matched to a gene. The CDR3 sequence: CASSQVAGGAGELFF. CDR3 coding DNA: TGTGCCAGCAGCCAAGTCGCGGGAGGGGCCGGGGAGCTGTTTTTT. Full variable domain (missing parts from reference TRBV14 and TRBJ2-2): EAGVTQFPSHSVIEKGQTVTLRCDPISGHDNLYWYRRVMGKEIKFLLHFVKESKQDESGMPNNRFLAERTGGTYSTLKVQPAELEDSGVYFCASSQVAGGAGELFFGEGSRLTVL.

The CDR3 sequence: CASSSSSVTSTDTQYF. CDR3 bases: TGTGCCAGCAGCTCCTCTAGCGTAACTAGCACAGATACGCAGTATTTT. The chain is built from TRBV7-2 and TRBJ2-3; D possibly corresponds to TRBD2 (6 bases). The CDR3 totals 16 residues. Germline V gene lookup returns CDR1 SGHTA and CDR2 FQGNSA. The germline V and J ends were trimmed by 4 bases and 0 bases, with 14 bases remaining between them.

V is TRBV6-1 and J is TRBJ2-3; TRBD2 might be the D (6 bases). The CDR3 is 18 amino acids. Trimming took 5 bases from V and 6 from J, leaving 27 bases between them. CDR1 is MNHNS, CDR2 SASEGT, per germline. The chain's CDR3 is CASSLGASDIWMGDTQYF. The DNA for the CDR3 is TGTGCCAGCAGTCTTGGGGCTAGCGACATATGGATGGGGGATACGCAGTATTTT.

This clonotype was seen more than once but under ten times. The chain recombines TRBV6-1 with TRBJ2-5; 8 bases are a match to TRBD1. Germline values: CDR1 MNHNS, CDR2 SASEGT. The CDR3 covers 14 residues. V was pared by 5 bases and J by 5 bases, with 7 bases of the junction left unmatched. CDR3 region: CASSTSGGLETQYF. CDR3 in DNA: TGTGCCAGCAGTACCTCAGGGGGCCTTGAGACCCAGTACTTC.

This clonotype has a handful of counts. The CDR3 protein is CASGETEHYGYTF. The CDR3 region has the DNA TGTGCCAGCGGGGAGACAGAACACTATGGCTACACCTTC. The rearrangement links TRBV12-3 or TRBV12-4 to TRBJ1-2; weak D call: TRBD1 (5 bases). Trimming stripped 8 bases from V and 3 bases from J, with 13 bases between. This CDR3 is 13 amino acids long.

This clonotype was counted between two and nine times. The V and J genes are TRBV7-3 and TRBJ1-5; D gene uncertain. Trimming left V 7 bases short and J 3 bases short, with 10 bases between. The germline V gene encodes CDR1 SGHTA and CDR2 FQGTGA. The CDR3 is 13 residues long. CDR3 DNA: TGTGCCAGCAAGCTTGGGGTCAATCAGCCCCAGCATTTT. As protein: CASKLGVNQPQHF.

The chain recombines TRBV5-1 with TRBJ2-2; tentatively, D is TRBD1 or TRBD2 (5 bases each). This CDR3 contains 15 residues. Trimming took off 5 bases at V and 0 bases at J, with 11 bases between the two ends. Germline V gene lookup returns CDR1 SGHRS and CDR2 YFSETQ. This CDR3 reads CASRSGTPNTGELFF. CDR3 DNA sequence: TGCGCCAGCAGGTCCGGGACCCCGAACACCGGGGAGCTGTTTTTT.

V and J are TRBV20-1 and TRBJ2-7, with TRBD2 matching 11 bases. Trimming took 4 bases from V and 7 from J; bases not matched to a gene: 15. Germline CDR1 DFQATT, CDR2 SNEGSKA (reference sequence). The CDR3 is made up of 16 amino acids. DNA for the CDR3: TGCAGTGCTATTGGGACTAGCGGAACCAGTTTGGGAGAGCAGTACTTC. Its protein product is CSAIGTSGTSLGEQYF.

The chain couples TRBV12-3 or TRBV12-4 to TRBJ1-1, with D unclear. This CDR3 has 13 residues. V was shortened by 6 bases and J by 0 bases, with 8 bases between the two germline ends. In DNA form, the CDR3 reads TGTGCCAGCAGCTCGGCCATGAACACTGAAGCTTTCTTT. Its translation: CASSSAMNTEAFF.

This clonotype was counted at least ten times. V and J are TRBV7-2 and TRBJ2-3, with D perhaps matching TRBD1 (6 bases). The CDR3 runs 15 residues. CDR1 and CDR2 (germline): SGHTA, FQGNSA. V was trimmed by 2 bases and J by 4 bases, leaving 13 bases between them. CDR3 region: CASSLQQGVADTQYF. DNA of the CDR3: TGTGCCAGCAGCTTACAACAGGGTGTGGCAGATACGCAGTATTTT.

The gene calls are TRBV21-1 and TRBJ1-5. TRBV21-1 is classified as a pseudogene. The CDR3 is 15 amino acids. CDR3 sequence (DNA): TGTGCCAGACCCGTTCACCTTTCCAGCTATCAGCCCCAGCATTTT. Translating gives CARPVHLSSYQPQHF.

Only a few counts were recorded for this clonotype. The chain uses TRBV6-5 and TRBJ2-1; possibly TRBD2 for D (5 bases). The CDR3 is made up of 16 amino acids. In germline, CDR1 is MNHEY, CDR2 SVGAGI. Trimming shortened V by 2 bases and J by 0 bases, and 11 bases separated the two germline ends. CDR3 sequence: CASSYARDYSYNEQFF. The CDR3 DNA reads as TGTGCCAGCAGTTACGCCCGCGACTACTCCTACAATGAGCAGTTCTTC.

This CDR3 reads CASDSGSSYEQYF. CDR3 nucleotides: TGTGCCAGCGATAGCGGAAGCTCCTACGAGCAGTACTTC. This chain links TRBV12-3 or TRBV12-4 with TRBJ2-7, with D perhaps matching TRBD2 (6 bases). The CDR3 length is 13 residues. Deletions cut 8 bases from V and 0 bases from J, with 11 bases between.

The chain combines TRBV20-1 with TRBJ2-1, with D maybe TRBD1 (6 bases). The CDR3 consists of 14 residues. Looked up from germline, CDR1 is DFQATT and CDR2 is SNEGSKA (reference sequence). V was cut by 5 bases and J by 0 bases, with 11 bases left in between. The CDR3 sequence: CSAPGTRSYNEQFF. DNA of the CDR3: TGCAGTGCTCCTGGGACACGCTCCTACAATGAGCAGTTCTTC.

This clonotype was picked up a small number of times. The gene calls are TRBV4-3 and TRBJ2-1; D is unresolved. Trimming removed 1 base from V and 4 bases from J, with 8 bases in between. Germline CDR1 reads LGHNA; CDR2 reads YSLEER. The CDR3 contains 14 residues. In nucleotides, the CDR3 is TGCGCCAGCAGCCAAGTCATCCCTTACAATGAGCAGTTCTTC. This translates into CASSQVIPYNEQFF.

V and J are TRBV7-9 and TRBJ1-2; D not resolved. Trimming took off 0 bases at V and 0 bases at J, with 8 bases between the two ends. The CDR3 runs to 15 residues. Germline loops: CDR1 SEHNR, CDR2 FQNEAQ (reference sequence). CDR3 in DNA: TGTGCCAGCAGCTTAGCGCTAGGGACTAACTATGGCTACACCTTC. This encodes CASSLALGTNYGYTF.

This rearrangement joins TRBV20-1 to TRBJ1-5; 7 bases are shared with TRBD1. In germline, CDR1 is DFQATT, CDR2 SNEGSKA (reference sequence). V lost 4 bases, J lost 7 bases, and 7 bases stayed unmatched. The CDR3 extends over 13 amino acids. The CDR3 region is CSATDRADQPQHF. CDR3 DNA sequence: TGCAGTGCTACCGACAGGGCGGACCAGCCCCAGCATTTT.

The CDR3 sequence is CASSPGDRATYNEQFF. The CDR3, as DNA: TGTGCCAGCTCACCTGGGGACAGGGCAACCTACAATGAGCAGTTCTTC. The gene calls are TRBV18 and TRBJ2-1; 9 bases match TRBD1. Trimming at V came to 3 bases and at J to 2 bases, leaving 5 bases not matched to a gene. Germline V lookup: CDR1 KGHSH, CDR2 LQKENI. This CDR3 is 16 amino acids long.

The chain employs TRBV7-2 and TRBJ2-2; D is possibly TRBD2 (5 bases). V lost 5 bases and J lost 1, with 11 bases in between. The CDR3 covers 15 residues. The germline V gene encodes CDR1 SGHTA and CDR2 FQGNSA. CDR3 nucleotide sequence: TGTGCCAGCAGCCGTGGCGGGTTGAACACCGGGGAGCTGTTTTTT. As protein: CASSRGGLNTGELFF.

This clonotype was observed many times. The CDR3 loop is CASSTGTGSYEQYF. DNA for the CDR3: TGCGCCAGCAGCACAGGGACAGGGTCCTACGAGCAGTACTTC. V and J are TRBV5-1 and TRBJ2-7, with 9 bases fitting TRBD1. Losses at the gene ends were 4 bases for V and 1 base for J; bases not matched to a gene: 3. The CDR3 spans 14 residues. Per the germline V gene, CDR1 is SGHRS and CDR2 is YFSETQ.